What follows is one T cell receptor (beta chain) and its context. This sample is part of a study of blood T cell repertoires in COVID-19. For the study at large: Spain, Italy and the United States supplied samples that represented acute and convalescent COVID-19.

In the original workflow: Nucleated cell number was recorded as an estimate derived from reference gene primer amplification. Data came from immunoSEQ multiplex PCR; TCRdb stores just in-frame clones and leaves some out. V and J calls and clone size are as listed in that table; D and trimming were resolved from the DNA. Of roughly 230,000 clones detected, about 88% appear once; the ten largest clones hold about 4.6%. This CDR3 comprises 14 residues. The V gene end was trimmed by 4 bases and the J gene end by 3 bases; junction bases not matched to a gene: 6. Germline V gives CDR1 LNHDA, CDR2 SQIVND (reference sequence).

The chain is built from TRBV19 and TRBJ2-7, with TRBD1 identical over 7 bases. Sequencing used peripheral blood. The source of this sequence is a middle-aged woman who had recovered from COVID-19. The CDR3 sequence: CASSTGQGVYEQYF. The CDR3 coding sequence is TGTGCCAGTAGTACCGGCCAGGGGGTCTACGAGCAGTACTTC. Filled out from reference TRBV19 and TRBJ2-7, the complete variable domain reads DGGITQSPKYLFRKEGQNVTLSCEQNLNHDAMYWYRQDPGQGLRLIYYSQIVNDFQKGDIAEGYSVSREKKESFPLTVTSAQKNPTAFYLCASSTGQGVYEQYFGPGTRLTVT.